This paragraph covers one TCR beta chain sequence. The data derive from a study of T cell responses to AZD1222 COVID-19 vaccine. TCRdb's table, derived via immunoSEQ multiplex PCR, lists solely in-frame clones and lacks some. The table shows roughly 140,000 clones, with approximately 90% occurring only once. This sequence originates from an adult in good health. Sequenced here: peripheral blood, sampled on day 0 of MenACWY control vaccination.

CDR3 nucleotide sequence: TGTGCCAGCAGTACCTTAACAAGCTCAAGCACAGATACGCAGTATTTT. Its protein product is CASSTLTSSSTDTQYF. The chain carries TRBV27 and TRBJ2-3; D is ambiguous. Germline loops: CDR1 MNHEY, CDR2 SMNVEV (reference sequence). This CDR3 has 16 amino acids. Between the trimmed V and J ends, which lost 5 bases and 0 bases, there was a span of 15 bases.